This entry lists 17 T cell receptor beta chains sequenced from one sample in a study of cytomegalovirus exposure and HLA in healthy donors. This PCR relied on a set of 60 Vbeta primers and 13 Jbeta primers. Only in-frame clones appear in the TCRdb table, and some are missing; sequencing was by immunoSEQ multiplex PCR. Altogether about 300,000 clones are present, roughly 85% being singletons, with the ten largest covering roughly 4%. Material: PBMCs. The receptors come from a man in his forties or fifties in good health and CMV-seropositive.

CDR3 loop: CASSFAVNYEQYF. The CDR3 DNA is TGTGCCAGCAGTTTTGCGGTAAACTACGAGCAGTACTTC. V usage is TRBV6-5 and J usage is TRBJ2-7; D not certain. The germline V and J ends were trimmed by 4 bases and 3 bases, with 10 bases remaining between them. The CDR3 totals 13 residues. CDR1 is MNHEY and CDR2 is SVGAGI in the germline V gene.

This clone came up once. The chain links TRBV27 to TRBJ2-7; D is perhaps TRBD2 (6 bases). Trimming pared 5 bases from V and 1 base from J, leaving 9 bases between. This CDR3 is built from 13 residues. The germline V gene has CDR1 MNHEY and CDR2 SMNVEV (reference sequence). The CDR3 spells CASSISGSYEQYF. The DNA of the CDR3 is TGTGCCAGCAGTATTAGCGGATCCTACGAGCAGTACTTC.

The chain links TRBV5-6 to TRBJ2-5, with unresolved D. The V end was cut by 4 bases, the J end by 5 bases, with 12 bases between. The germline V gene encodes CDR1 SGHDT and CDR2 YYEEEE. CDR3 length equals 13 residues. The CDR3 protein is CASSRSVWETQYF. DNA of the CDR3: TGTGCCAGCAGCCGGTCTGTGTGGGAGACCCAGTACTTC. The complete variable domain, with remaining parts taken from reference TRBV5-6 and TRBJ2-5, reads DAGVTQSPTHLIKTRGQQVTLRCSPKSGHDTVSWYQQALGQGPQFIFQYYEEEERQRGNFPDRFSGHQFPNYSSELNVNALLLGDSALYLCASSRSVWETQYFGPGTRLLVL.

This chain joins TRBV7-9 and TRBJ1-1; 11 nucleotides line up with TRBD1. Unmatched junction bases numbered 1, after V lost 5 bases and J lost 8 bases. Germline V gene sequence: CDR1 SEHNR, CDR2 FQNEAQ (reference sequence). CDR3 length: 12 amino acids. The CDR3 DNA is TGTGCCAGCAGCCGGGACAGGGGGGAAGCTTTCTTT. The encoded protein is CASSRDRGEAFF.

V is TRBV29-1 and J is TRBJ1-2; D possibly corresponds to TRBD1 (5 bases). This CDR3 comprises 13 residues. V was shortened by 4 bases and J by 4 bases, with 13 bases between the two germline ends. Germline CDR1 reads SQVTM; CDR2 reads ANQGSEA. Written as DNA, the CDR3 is TGCAGCGTTGCCCCCGACAGATCCTATGGCTACACCTTC. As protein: CSVAPDRSYGYTF.

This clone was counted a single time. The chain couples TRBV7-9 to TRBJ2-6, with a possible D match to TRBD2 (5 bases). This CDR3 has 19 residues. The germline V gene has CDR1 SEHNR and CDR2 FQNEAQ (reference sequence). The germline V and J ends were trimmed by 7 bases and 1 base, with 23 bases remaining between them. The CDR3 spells CASTSTGPGRWSGANVLTF. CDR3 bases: TGTGCCAGCACCAGTACGGGTCCGGGGAGATGGTCTGGGGCCAACGTCCTGACTTTC.

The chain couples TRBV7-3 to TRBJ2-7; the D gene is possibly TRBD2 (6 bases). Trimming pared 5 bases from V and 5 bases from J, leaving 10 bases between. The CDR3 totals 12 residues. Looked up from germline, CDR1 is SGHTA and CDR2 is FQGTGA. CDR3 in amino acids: CASSPGGNEQYF. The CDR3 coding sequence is TGTGCCAGCAGCCCTGGGGGGAACGAGCAGTACTTC.

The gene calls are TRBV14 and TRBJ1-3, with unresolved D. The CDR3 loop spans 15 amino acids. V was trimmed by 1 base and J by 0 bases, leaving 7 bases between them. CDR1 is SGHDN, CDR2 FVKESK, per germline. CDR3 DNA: TGTGCCAGCAGCCAAGTGGCCGTCTCTGGAAACACCATATATTTT. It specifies CASSQVAVSGNTIYF.

Here the CDR3 reads CASSLVQGREQYF. CDR3 DNA: TGTGCCAGCAGCTTAGTCCAGGGGCGAGAGCAGTACTTC. The V gene is TRBV5-8, the J gene TRBJ2-7; tentative D call: TRBD1 (6 bases). The V end lost 2 bases, the J end lost 7 bases, and 13 bases lay between the germline ends. This CDR3 comprises 13 residues. Germline V gives CDR1 SGHTS, CDR2 YDEGEE.

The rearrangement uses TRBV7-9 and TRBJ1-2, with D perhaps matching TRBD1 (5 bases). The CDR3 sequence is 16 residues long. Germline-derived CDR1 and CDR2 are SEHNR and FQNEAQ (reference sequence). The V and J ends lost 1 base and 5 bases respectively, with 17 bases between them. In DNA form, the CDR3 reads TGTGCCAGCAGCTTAGAGGGGCAGGGATTATTTTATGGCTACACCTTC. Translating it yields CASSLEGQGLFYGYTF.

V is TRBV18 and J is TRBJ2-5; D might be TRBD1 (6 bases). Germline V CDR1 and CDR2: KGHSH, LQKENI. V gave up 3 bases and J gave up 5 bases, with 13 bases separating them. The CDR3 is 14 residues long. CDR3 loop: CASSPPGHRETQYF. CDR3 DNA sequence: TGTGCCAGCTCACCTCCGGGACACAGGGAGACCCAGTACTTC.

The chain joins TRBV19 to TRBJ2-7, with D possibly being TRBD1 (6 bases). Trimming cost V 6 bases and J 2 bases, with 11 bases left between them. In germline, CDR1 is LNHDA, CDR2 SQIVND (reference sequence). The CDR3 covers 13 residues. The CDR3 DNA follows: TGTGCCAGTAGGTCGACAGGTGCCTACGAGCAGTACTTC. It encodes CASRSTGAYEQYF.

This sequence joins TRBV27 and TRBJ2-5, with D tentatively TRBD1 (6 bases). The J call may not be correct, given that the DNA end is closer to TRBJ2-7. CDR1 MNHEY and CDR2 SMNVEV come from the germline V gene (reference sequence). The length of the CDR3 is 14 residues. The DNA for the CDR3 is TGTGCCAGCAGCCCCCGTACAGGGATCTTCGAGCAGTACTTC. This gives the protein CASSPRTGIFEQYF.

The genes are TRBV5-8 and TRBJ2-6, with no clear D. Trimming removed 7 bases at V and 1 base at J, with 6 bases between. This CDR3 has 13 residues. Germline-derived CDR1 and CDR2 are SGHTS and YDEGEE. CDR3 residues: CASGHSGANVLTF. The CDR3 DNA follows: TGTGCCAGCGGCCATTCTGGGGCCAACGTCCTGACTTTC. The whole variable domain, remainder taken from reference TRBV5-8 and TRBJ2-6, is EAGVTQSPTHLIKTRGQQATLRCSPISGHTSVYWYQQALGLGLQFLLWYDEGEERNRGNFPPRFSGRQFPNYSSELNVNALELEDSALYLCASGHSGANVLTFGAGSRLTVL.

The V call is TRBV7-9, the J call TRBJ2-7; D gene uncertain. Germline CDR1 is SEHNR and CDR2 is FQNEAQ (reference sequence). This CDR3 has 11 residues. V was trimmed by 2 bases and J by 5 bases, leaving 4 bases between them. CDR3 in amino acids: CASSLNNEQYF. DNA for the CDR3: TGTGCCAGCAGCTTAAATAACGAGCAGTACTTC.

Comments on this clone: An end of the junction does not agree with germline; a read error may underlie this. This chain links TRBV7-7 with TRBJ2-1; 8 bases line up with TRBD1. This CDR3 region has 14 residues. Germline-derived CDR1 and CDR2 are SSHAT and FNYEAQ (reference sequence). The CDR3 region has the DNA TGTGCTAGCAGCGCCGGACAGGGCACAAATGAGCAGTTCTTC. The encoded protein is CASSAGQGTNEQFF. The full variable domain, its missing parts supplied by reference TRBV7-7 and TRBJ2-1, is GAGVSQSPRYKVTKRGQDVTLRCDPISSHATLYWYQQALGQGPEFLTYFNYEAQPDKSGLPSDRFSAERPEGSISTLTIQRTEQRDSAMYRCASSAGQGTNEQFFGPGTRLTVL.

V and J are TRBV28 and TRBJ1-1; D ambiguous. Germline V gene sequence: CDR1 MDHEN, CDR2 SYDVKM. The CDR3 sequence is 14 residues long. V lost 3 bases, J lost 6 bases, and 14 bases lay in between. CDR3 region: CASSFVVMAPEAFF. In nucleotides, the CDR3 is TGTGCCAGCAGTTTTGTCGTAATGGCCCCTGAAGCTTTCTTT.